This T cell receptor (beta chain) was obtained from a study of blood T cell repertoires in COVID-19. The CDR3 length is 13 residues. Trimming removed 4 bases from V and 3 bases from J, with 9 bases in between. CDR1 LGHNA and CDR2 YSLEER come from the germline V gene. The protocol was immunoSEQ multiplex PCR, while the TCRdb copy is restricted to in-frame clones and leaves out a portion. The sample records 75,000 to 95,000 clones, around nine tenths being singletons. Source material: peripheral blood. This TCR derives from a man in his sixties with acute or convalescent COVID-19. The rearrangement uses TRBV4-3 and TRBJ1-2, with no clear D. The CDR3 DNA follows: TGCGCCAGCAGCCTTGCAGGCGACTATGGCTACACCTTC. It codes for CASSLAGDYGYTF.